Listed below are T cell receptor beta chains from one sample, sequenced in a study of blood T cell repertoires in COVID-19. Assay used: immunoSEQ multiplex PCR; TCRdb lists only in-frame clones, some missing. The data hold 200,000 to 300,000 clones, with just under 90% observed a single time. Sample: peripheral blood. All receptors come from a middle-aged woman with acute or convalescent COVID-19. Both conserved end residues are part of each CDR3. A D gene is named only where the DNA matches it firmly. Clone size is given for some rows only: seen once, a few or many times, or a class if the clone is expanded.

few | - | TRBJ2-5 | TRBV25-1 | CASSHGISVETQYF | TGTGCCAGCAGTCATGGCATTAGCGTAGAGACCCAGTACTTC
once | TRBD1 | TRBJ2-3 | TRBV5-1 | CASSIDRGRSTDTQYF | TGCGCCAGCAGCATTGACAGGGGGCGAAGCACAGATACGCAGTATTTT
- | - | TRBJ1-5 | TRBV19 | CASHGQYNQPQHF | TGTGCCAGTCACGGACAGTACAATCAGCCCCAGCATTTT
- | TRBD1 | TRBJ1-1 | TRBV18 | CASSPPRGQGTEAFF | TGTGCCAGCTCACCACCGAGGGGGCAGGGCACTGAAGCTTTCTTT
- | - | TRBJ1-1 | TRBV12-3/TRBV12-4 | CASRGVDTEAFF | TGTGCCAGCCGGGGGGTGGACACTGAAGCTTTCTTT
- | - | TRBJ1-2 | TRBV19 | CASSGRVYGYTF | TGTGCCAGTAGTGGCAGGGTCTATGGCTACACCTTC
- | TRBD1 | TRBJ1-2 | TRBV27 | CASSLSPGQGGYGYTF | TGTGCCAGCAGTTTATCCCCTGGACAGGGAGGATATGGCTACACCTTC
- | - | TRBJ2-2 | TRBV9 | CASSARGKGPTGELFF | TGTGCCAGCAGCGCAAGGGGCAAGGGGCCCACCGGGGAGCTGTTTTTT
- | TRBD1 | TRBJ1-2 | TRBV19 | CASSHRLTGVAGPNGYTF | TGTGCCAGTAGTCACCGACTGACAGGGGTCGCGGGCCCTAATGGCTACACCTTC
- | - | TRBJ2-1 | TRBV19 | CASSILGGPGDEQFF | TGTGCCAGTAGTATACTGGGGGGGCCTGGGGATGAGCAGTTCTTC
few | - | TRBJ1-3 | TRBV25-1 | CASSIGFLSSGNTIYF | TGTGCCAGCAGTATCGGGTTCTTAAGCTCTGGAAACACCATATATTTT
- | TRBD1 | TRBJ2-6 | TRBV29-1 | CSVVGTGGDGANVLTF | TGCAGCGTTGTAGGGACAGGGGGAGATGGGGCCAACGTCCTGACTTTC
- | - | TRBJ1-5 | TRBV5-1 | CASSLAAGPKEPQHF | TGCGCCAGCAGCTTGGCAGCGGGACCCAAGGAGCCCCAGCATTTT
once | - | TRBJ1-1 | TRBV19 | CASSWQGGNTEAFF | TGTGCCAGTAGTTGGCAGGGAGGCAATACTGAAGCTTTCTTT
- | - | TRBJ1-4 | TRBV7-9 | CASNILTANEKLFF | TGTGCCAGCAACATCCTAACAGCCAATGAAAAACTGTTTTTT
- | - | TRBJ2-5 | TRBV19 | CASRKDGGQETQYF | TGTGCCAGTAGGAAGGACGGGGGCCAAGAGACCCAGTACTTC
- | TRBD1 | TRBJ2-4 | TRBV7-9 | CASSSRYEQGKKNIQYF | TGTGCCAGCAGCTCAAGATACGAACAGGGGAAAAAAAACATTCAGTACTTC
- | - | TRBJ2-3 | TRBV24-1 | CVPPSTDRTDTQYF | TGTGTCCCCCCCTCGACAGACCGCACAGATACGCAGTATTTT
- | - | TRBJ1-4 | TRBV21-1 | CASSKATGGHDEKLFF | TGTGCCAGCAGCAAAGCAACGGGGGGCCACGATGAAAAACTGTTTTTT
- | TRBD2 | TRBJ2-2 | TRBV27 | CASSWGGAGELFF | TGTGCCAGCAGTTGGGGGGGGGCCGGGGAGCTGTTTTTT
- | - | TRBJ1-1 | TRBV9 | CASSVGQTTEAFF | TGTGCCAGCAGCGTAGGACAGACCACTGAAGCTTTCTTT
- | - | TRBJ2-1 | TRBV24-1 | CATSDQTRSDSNEQFF | TGTGCCACCAGTGACCAAACAAGGTCCGACAGCAATGAGCAGTTCTTC
- | TRBD1 | TRBJ1-1 | TRBV29-1 | CSVDRGRNTEAFF | TGCAGCGTGGACAGGGGACGGAACACTGAAGCTTTCTTT
few | - | TRBJ1-3 | TRBV2 | CASSEGGRGNTIYF | TGTGCCAGCAGTGAAGGGGGCAGGGGAAACACCATATATTTT
- | TRBD1 | TRBJ1-1 | TRBV12-5 | CASGRDSDTEAFF | TGTGCTAGTGGTCGGGACAGCGACACTGAAGCTTTCTTT
- | - | TRBJ1-1 | TRBV7-9 | CASSLASAGNTEAFF | TGTGCCAGCAGCTTAGCCTCAGCGGGGAACACTGAAGCTTTCTTT
- | TRBD1 | TRBJ1-2 | TRBV24-1 | CATSDLQDRGQGYTF | TGTGCCACCAGTGATTTGCAAGACAGGGGGCAAGGCTACACCTTC